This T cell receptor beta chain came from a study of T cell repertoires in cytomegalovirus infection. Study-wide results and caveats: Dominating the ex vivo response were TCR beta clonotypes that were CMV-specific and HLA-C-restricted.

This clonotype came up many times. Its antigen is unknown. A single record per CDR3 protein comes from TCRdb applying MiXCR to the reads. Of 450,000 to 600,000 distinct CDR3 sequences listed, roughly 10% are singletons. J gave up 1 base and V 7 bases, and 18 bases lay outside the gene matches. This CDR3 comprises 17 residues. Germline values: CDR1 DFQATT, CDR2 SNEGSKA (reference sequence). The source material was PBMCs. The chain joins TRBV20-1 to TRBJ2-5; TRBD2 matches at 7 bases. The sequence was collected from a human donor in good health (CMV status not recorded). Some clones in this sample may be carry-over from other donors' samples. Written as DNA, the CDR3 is TGCAGTGTGAGACAAGGGTGGGCTAGCGGATTCCAAGAGACCCAGTACTTC. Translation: CSVRQGWASGFQETQYF.